Here is one T cell receptor beta chain with its context. The source of the sample is a study of OX40 agonist ivuxolimab in advanced cancers. Repertoires were generated with immunoSEQ multiplex PCR, while TCRdb's copy carries only in-frame clones and drops some. This sample carries roughly 58,000 clones, roughly nine tenths of them seen once, and the ten largest clones take about 0.75%. The CDR3 covers 16 residues. This material consisted of CD4+ or CD8+ T cells sorted from blood, taken in a trial of the OX40 agonist ivuxolimab. The clonotype was recovered from an adult with an advanced solid tumor such as melanoma, head and neck, liver or kidney cancer. This chain connects TRBV21-1 to TRBJ2-7; TRBD2 is the table's D call, not checked against the DNA. TRBV21-1 counts as a pseudogene. This chain's CDR3 is CASSKGVGGGPYEQYF. For the CDR3, the DNA is TGTGCCAGCAGCAAAGGGGTCGGGGGGGGCCCCTACGAGCAGTACTTC.